One and the same sample provided the 20 T cell receptor beta chains below, sequenced in a study of glioma-infiltrating T cells (dated by TCRdb to 2016 to 2017). Sequenced using an Illumina MiSeq. The iRepertoire nested amplicon-rescue multiplex PCR (arm-PCR) platform was used to amplify TCR alpha and beta CDR3 regions from RNA. TCRdb reprocessed the public reads (quality trimming at Q25 with fastp, clone calling with MiXCR) and kept in-frame beta chains. Every CDR3 protein is listed once, alongside the most common genes and DNA of its rows. This sample is represented by 300,000 to 450,000 distinct CDR3 sequences; roughly 41% of them were singletons. The top ten clones comprise approximately 12% of the sample. Input material: glioma tissue, nonneoplastic brain tissue, or PBMCs (not recorded which). Receptors were obtained from a human donor with low-grade glioma or glioblastoma, undergoing nonglioma brain surgery, or in good health (not recorded which).

The rearrangement links TRBV12-3 or TRBV12-4 to TRBJ2-3; D is undetermined. The germline V and J ends were trimmed by 6 bases and 5 bases, with 12 bases remaining between them. This CDR3 contains 13 residues. CDR3 DNA sequence: TGTGCCAGCAGCACCCTTCTAGGAGATACGCAGTATTTT. Translating gives CASSTLLGDTQYF.

This clonotype was seen a few times. The chain joins TRBV27 to TRBJ1-2; TRBD1 agrees at 7 bases. The CDR3 contains 15 residues. The trim removed 5 bases at V and 4 bases at J, leaving 10 bases unmatched. Looked up from germline, CDR1 is MNHEY and CDR2 is SMNVEV (reference sequence). The CDR3 here is CASSPMGQPVYGYTF. The DNA of the CDR3 is TGTGCCAGCAGTCCAATGGGACAGCCCGTCTATGGCTACACCTTC.

This clonotype was seen ten or more times. The CDR3 DNA reads as TGTGCCAGCAGTGAACCCGGACAGGGAATAAGGAAGACCCAGTACTTC. This codes for CASSEPGQGIRKTQYF. The gene calls are TRBV6-1 and TRBJ2-5, with 8 bases that match TRBD1. The CDR3 length is 16 residues. Germline lookup yields CDR1 MNHNS and CDR2 SASEGT. V shed 2 bases, J shed 6 bases, and the junction held 11 bases outside the gene matches.

Comments on this clonotype: A much larger clone differs from this one at a single base, so this may be a read error. The chain couples TRBV20-1 to TRBJ1-2; 7 nucleotides align to TRBD1. Germline V gene lookup returns CDR1 DFQATT and CDR2 SNEGSKA (reference sequence). V lost 0 bases, J lost 6 bases, and 7 bases stayed unmatched. This CDR3 contains 14 residues. The CDR3 DNA reads TGCAGTGCTAGAGATATCCAGGGGGGAAATGGCTACACCTTC. Encoded protein: CSARDIQGGNGYTF.

This clonotype was seen once. This clone may be a read error of a much larger clone one base away. The chain is built from TRBV28 and TRBJ1-4, with unresolved D. The ends were cut back, 3 bases at V and 9 bases at J, with 5 bases in the middle. CDR3 size: 11 residues. CDR1 is MDHEN, CDR2 SYDVKM, per germline. The CDR3 sequence: CASSLNKKLFF. The CDR3 DNA is TGTGCCAGCAGTTTGAATAAAAAACTGTTTTTT.

This clonotype was seen at least ten times. The V and J genes are TRBV6-1 and TRBJ2-7; maybe TRBD2 (5 bases). The germline V gene has CDR1 MNHNS and CDR2 SASEGT. Trimming cost V 5 bases and J 4 bases, with 21 bases left between them. The CDR3 length is 16 residues. CDR3 sequence (DNA): TGTGCCAGCAGTCTCTCCCGGGGTGCCTTGGGGTACGAGCAGTACTTC. Translating gives CASSLSRGALGYEQYF.

The chain carries TRBV27 and TRBJ2-7, with D possibly being TRBD2 (6 bases). The CDR3 spans 15 residues. V gave up 7 bases and J gave up 1 base, with 17 bases separating them. Germline CDR1 is MNHEY and CDR2 is SMNVEV (reference sequence). The CDR3 sequence: CASNEYPGRSYEQYF. DNA for the CDR3: TGTGCCAGCAACGAGTATCCCGGGAGATCCTACGAGCAGTACTTC.

On this clonotype itself: Possible read error: a much larger clone is one base away. In DNA form, the CDR3 reads TGTGCCAGCAGATGGGACTACCTCTCCTACAATGAGCAGTTCTTC. Its translation is CASRWDYLSYNEQFF. The J gene is TRBJ2-1, the V gene TRBV6-2 or TRBV6-3, with TRBD2 matching over 7 bases. V lost 6 bases to trimming and J lost 0 bases; unmatched junction nucleotides: 5. The CDR3 has 15 amino acids. Germline loops: CDR1 MNHEY, CDR2 SVGEGT.

Note on this clonotype: A clone one base away is much larger, so this may be a read error. V gene TRBV7-2 combines with J gene TRBJ1-1; D might be TRBD1 (6 bases). The germline V gene encodes CDR1 SGHTA and CDR2 FQGNSA. Trimming removed 8 bases at V and 5 bases at J, with 12 bases between. There are 12 residues in the CDR3. The CDR3 DNA reads TGTGCCAGCGACCACAGGGAGACTGAAGCTTTCTTT. Translation: CASDHRETEAFF.

As regards this clonotype: This may come from a read error, since a much larger clone is one base off. The V call is TRBV6-1, the J call TRBJ2-1; D is uncertain. The CDR3 is 14 residues long. Germline CDR1 is MNHNS and CDR2 is SASEGT. Here the CDR3 reads CASRSLQSYNELFF. CDR3 in DNA: TGTGCCAGCAGGAGCTTGCAATCCTACAATGAGCTGTTCTTC.

This clonotype occurred a few times. This chain uses TRBV5-1 with TRBJ2-7, with D possibly matching TRBD1 (6 bases). The CDR3 consists of 14 residues. Germline V gene lookup returns CDR1 SGHRS and CDR2 YFSETQ. V was cut by 8 bases and J by 5 bases, with 20 bases left in between. The CDR3 DNA reads TGCGCCAGTTATCCCAGGGGACCTCAGGACGAGCAGTACTTC. Its protein is CASYPRGPQDEQYF.

The chain recombines TRBV19 with TRBJ2-3; D gene unclear. CDR1 and CDR2 from the germline V gene are LNHDA and SQIVND (reference sequence). Trimming took 3 bases from V and 3 from J, leaving 16 bases between them. The CDR3 has 16 amino acids. DNA of the CDR3: TGTGCCAGTAGTATGTTTGCGTATCCCAGGACAGATACGCAGTATTTT. Its translation: CASSMFAYPRTDTQYF.

This clonotype appeared many times. CDR3 region: CASSLFLKAPNSPLHF. The CDR3 coding sequence is TGTGCCAGCAGTTTATTTCTCAAGGCCCCTAATTCACCCCTCCACTTT. The rearrangement uses TRBV27 and TRBJ1-6, with D unclear. CDR1 and CDR2 from the germline V gene are MNHEY and SMNVEV (reference sequence). The CDR3 is made up of 16 amino acids. V was pared by 1 base and J by 6 bases, with 13 bases between.

The chain joins TRBV10-3 to TRBJ2-7; D remains ambiguous. V gave up 0 bases and J gave up 5 bases, with 8 bases separating them. The CDR3 totals 13 residues. Germline-derived CDR1 and CDR2 are ENHRY and SYGVKD. The CDR3 DNA follows: TGTGCCATCAGTGAGTCGCAGTCCCACGAGCAGTACTTC. This sequence encodes CAISESQSHEQYF.

A note on this clonotype: The junction and the germline gene differ at one end; a read error may be behind it. J is TRBJ2-7 and V is TRBV2; the D is unclear. The CDR3 runs 11 residues. Germline CDR1 and CDR2: SNHLY and FYNNEI. The CDR3 nucleotides are TGTGCCAGCATTCCAGGCAACGAACAGTACTTC. It encodes CASIPGNEQYF. Variable domain in full (rest from reference TRBV2 and TRBJ2-7): EPEVTQTPSHQVTQMGQEVILRCVPISNHLYFYWYRQILGQKVEFLVSFYNNEISEKSEIFDDQFSVERPDGSNFTLKIRSTKLEDSAMYFCASIPGNEQYFGPGTRLTVT.

The rearrangement uses TRBV27 and TRBJ2-6, with a possible D match to TRBD1 (6 bases). The CDR3 contains 13 residues. From germline, CDR1 is MNHEY and CDR2 SMNVEV (reference sequence). V gave up 7 bases and J gave up 6 bases, with 10 bases separating them. The CDR3 sequence: CASTGVVANVLTF. The CDR3 DNA follows: TGTGCCAGCACAGGGGTTGTGGCCAACGTCCTGACTTTC.

The rearrangement links TRBV25-1 to TRBJ2-3; TRBD2 matches at 8 bases. Germline V gene sequence: CDR1 MGHDK, CDR2 SYGVNS. The CDR3 is 13 amino acids. V dropped 5 bases and J dropped 5; count of bases not matched to a gene: 3. CDR3 nucleotides: TGTGCCAGCAGTAAGCTAGCGGGAGATACGCAGTATTTT. Translation gives CASSKLAGDTQYF.

This clonotype was detected only a few times. J is TRBJ1-2 and V is TRBV7-2; D uncertain. Trimming pared 4 bases from V and 0 bases from J, leaving 9 bases between. The CDR3 loop spans 14 amino acids. The germline CDR1 and CDR2 sequences are SGHTA and FQGNSA. The CDR3 reads CASSSRGANYGYTF. Written as DNA, the CDR3 is TGTGCCAGCAGCTCTCGTGGGGCTAACTATGGCTACACCTTC.

Details on this clonotype: No conserved phenylalanine or tryptophan ends this CDR3, so it is likely a read error. The V gene is TRBV20-1, the J gene TRBJ2-7; perhaps D is TRBD1 or TRBD2 (6 bases each). Trimming stripped 5 bases from V and 1 base from J, with 12 bases between. The germline V gene has CDR1 DFQATT and CDR2 SNEGSKA (reference sequence). This CDR3 is 13 amino acids long. The CDR3 sequence is CSALQGTSYEQYL. The CDR3 DNA reads TGCAGTGCTCTCCAGGGGACTTCCTACGAGCAGTACCTC.

This clonotype was seen more than once but under ten times. The rearrangement joins TRBV7-8 to TRBJ1-1; unclear D gene. The CDR3 extends over 14 amino acids. The germline CDR1 and CDR2 sequences are SGHVS and FQNEAQ. Trimming removed 1 base from V and 5 bases from J, with 11 bases in between. The CDR3 nucleotides read TGTGCCAGCAGCTTAGAGCGGGCGAGGACTGAAGCTTTCTTT. Protein: CASSLERARTEAFF.